This TCR beta chain was profiled in a study of blood T cell repertoires in COVID-19. About the research overall: Some COVID-19 samples were acute and others convalescent; all came from the United States, Italy and Spain.

CDR1 and CDR2 (germline): SGHDT, YYEEEE. The CDR3 has 19 amino acids. The J segment lost 0 bases and the V segment lost 2 bases, leaving 11 bases of the junction unmatched. Methods used by the authors: Estimation of nucleated cell counts relied on the amplification of reference gene primers. TCRdb keeps only in-frame clones here, not all; method: immunoSEQ multiplex PCR. Clone size and V and J calls were adopted from that table, with D and trimming inferred from the DNA. Among just over 300,000 clones listed, about nine tenths were seen once. The TCR originated in a woman in her twenties or thirties with COVID-19, enrolled during active disease. The chain has TRBV5-6 and TRBJ1-4, with 9 bases that match TRBD1. The sample consisted of peripheral blood. In nucleotides, the CDR3 is TGTGCCAGCAGCTTTTCGATACCGGGACAGGGAGCAACTAATGAAAAACTGTTTTTT. It codes for CASSFSIPGQGATNEKLFF.